The source of this T cell receptor (beta chain) is a study of cytomegalovirus exposure and HLA in healthy donors (dated by TCRdb to about 2017). In terms of the full investigation: According to an earlier analysis of several hundred of the donors, about 170 million T cells yielded roughly 110 million unique TCR beta sequences and about 280 Gb of sequence data. An early release covering roughly 600 HLA-typed donors comprised 250 to 350 gigabases of sequencing data and roughly 85 million unique TCR sequences. Of the 300 to 450 genotyped donors, 81% were placed in the genetic ancestry cluster associated with self-reported Caucasian donors. The study aimed to test whether signatures of past pathogen exposure could be identified by cataloging public T cell receptors. The study profiled the T cell repertoires of 500 to 800 subjects by immunosequencing and related them to cytomegalovirus serostatus. A separate validation cohort of about 110 different subjects was used in addition to the 666-subject first cohort. High-throughput TCR immunosequencing, statistical association of individual TCRs with disease status, and machine learning were combined to predict cytomegalovirus infection status. In a later analysis, previously published TCR beta repertoires from 600 to 850 donors were re-analyzed and high-resolution HLA genotyping was added so that TCR occurrence patterns could be studied. In the later analysis, no new phenotypic data were used to find candidate immune exposures; instead, reliance was placed on TCR beta sequences and their occurrence across donors. An earlier analysis of 500 to 750 of the donors applied high-throughput TCR beta sequencing to assess whether each TCR beta V gene segment acted as functional or pseudogenic. Donor age, sex, ethnicity and CMV serostatus were collected together with the repertoire data. A later genetic analysis took genome-wide SNP genotypes for about 65% of the roughly 670 donors and used that subset as a discovery cohort. Every discovery cohort repertoire had been produced on one sequencing platform. HLA typing included class I and class II loci at four-digit resolution. The number of donors typed differed by locus, with roughly 629-640 for A, B, C, DRB1 and DQB1, around 500 for DQA1, 600 to 610 for DPA1, and around 430 for DPB1. About five DR-DQ haplotypes were treated as single units for association and clustering because of strong linkage in the cohort. On average, around 200,000 unique TCR beta nucleotide sequences were sequenced per donor among about 400 genotyped donors of the cohort, with 15% to 20% of those sequences being non-productive. The full study reports these points: In the study, around 150 TCR beta chains were listed as associated with cytomegalovirus. Linkage disequilibrium might explain the correlated functional status among segregating V segments, but an unknown experimental factor could not be ruled out. The only immune exposure information available for the cohort was CMV serostatus. While some public TCRs were present in many individuals, most TCR sequences turned up only very rarely across donors. In a later analysis, the rate of TCR association differed among HLA loci, with DRB1 alleles having the most associated TCRs and HLA-C alleles having the fewest. Some IMGT-functional V segments, including TRBV6-2 and TRBV6-3, could not be distinguished by the 87-base-pair reads and were therefore excluded. Several of the top co-occurrence clusters appeared to be linked to parvovirus B19, influenza, CMV and Epstein-Barr virus, according to a later analysis. In a later genetic analysis, a missense DCLRE1C variant was associated with V-gene and J-gene trimming of TCR beta chains, and the association was replicated in an independent cohort. The cohort was sequenced for TCR beta chains only, and without alpha or paired-chain data the features that could be detected were limited. The authors suggested that the approach could potentially be generalized to other disease states and immunological phenotypes. According to a later analysis, most CMV-associated TCR beta chains appeared to be HLA-restricted, and the HLA associations seemed to be driven largely by CMV exposure. A later analysis found that HLA-associated TCR beta chains were more clonally expanded and had lower generation probabilities than equally common non-associated chains. At a false discovery rate of 0.05, a later analysis linked some 17,000 TCR beta sequences to specific HLA alleles. Because counts were too low, about 18 rarely observed V segments, including chromosome 9 orphons, were left out of the earlier analysis of roughly 600 of the donors. In both the original and validation cohorts, the classifier was reported to diagnose cytomegalovirus status with high specificity and sensitivity. A further reported finding was that TCR beta sequences accurately predicted the HLA-A and HLA-B alleles for most subjects in the first cohort. Because HLA typing was unavailable for some donors at each locus, only the typed subset was used in association tests. In an earlier analysis of approximately 590 of the donors, most TCR beta V segments appeared in productive rearrangements about 87% or about 30% of the time, broadly matching IMGT annotations. The sequencing pipeline was judged likely to have produced a cluster of highly shared sequence variants as a technical artifact. In vitro tests confirmed that a few of the cytomegalovirus-associated TCR beta chains recognize cytomegalovirus antigens. A later genetic analysis reported fewer N-insertions in productive TCRs among donors in an Asian-associated ancestry cluster than the approximately 700-donor mean. Sequencing depth was assumed to be roughly uniform across donors in the presence/absence analyses, though that assumption may not hold. Strong co-occurrence of HLA alleles, especially DR and DQ, made assigning TCR associations to individual alleles difficult.

A word on this clone: Its antigen has not been determined. Base qualities were left out, and no much larger clone turns up one base away.

Library preparation used the immunoSEQ multiplex PCR assay. For the multiplex PCR, a mixture combining 60 forward primers for TCR Vbeta segments and 13 reverse primers for TCR Jbeta segments was used. Amplification of the CDR3 region of rearranged TCR beta genes was performed with a multiplex PCR assay on genomic DNA. Amplified TCR beta libraries were sequenced as 87-base-pair reads on the Illumina HiSeq System. Under the source paper's analysis protocol: A later analysis tallied around 82 million unique TCR beta chains across the approximately 670 repertoires, and some 10 million of those chains were shared by two or more donors. Raw reads were error-corrected and collapsed into unique sequences by a nearest-neighbor algorithm in which closely related sequences were merged to remove PCR and sequencing errors. To assign V, D and J gene segments, CDR3 sequences were aligned to IMGT reference sequences. For a sequence to be retained, a match of at least six nucleotides was required to both a V gene segment and a J gene segment. Rearrangements were called productive when the CDR3 lacked stop codons and stayed in frame with V and J; all others were non-productive. CDR3 was defined by IMGT convention, running from the second conserved V-encoded cysteine to the conserved J-encoded phenylalanine. The earlier analysis of some 540 of the donors excluded any sequence lacking an unambiguous match to a single V gene segment. In an earlier analysis of roughly 600 of the donors, a V segment was called functional when productive rearrangements were above 56.7%, and segregating when the standard deviation between donors exceeded 5%. A statistical classification framework was built to diagnose cytomegalovirus status from the catalog of TCR beta chain sequences. A later analysis assigned V and J genes by comparing TCR nucleotide sequences with IMGT/GENE-DB human TR gene sequences. Using the TCRdist pipeline, a later analysis assigned CDR3 sequences along with most-parsimonious VDJ recombination scenarios. In a later analysis, every TCR beta chain was defined by the combination of its CDR3 amino acid sequence and its V-gene family, and reads without a unique V-gene family were dropped. A later analysis removed 500 to 650 highly shared, low-generation-probability nucleotide sequences to deal with suspected cross-contamination and a sequencing artifact. A later analysis calculated a clonal expansion index for each public chain from normalized within-repertoire ranks of inferred template counts. In a later analysis, generation probabilities were computed with a VDJ recombination model fitted to out-of-frame rearrangements, and the resulting probabilities were checked against IGoR. In a later analysis, TCR-TCR, TCR-HLA and TCR-CMV co-occurrence was scored with hypergeometric tests, and a repertoire-size bias correction was applied to TCR pairs. In a later analysis, false discovery rates were estimated by permuting HLA or CMV assignments 20 times. In a later analysis, co-occurring TCRs were grouped with DBSCAN, and TCRdist sequence similarity was added when clustering was performed within HLA-allele-positive subsets. Co-occurrence clustering excluded repertoires with fewer than 30,000 or more than 120,000 public chains, plus five with anomalous nucleotide sharing. TCRdb carries this immuneACCESS record with in-frame sequences only. Its versions omit some clonotypes, under half of them owing to an unresolved V gene in the studies checked, with the rest unexplained. The DNA gave D and trimming, while V, J and clone size come from that table. Across this sample there are 130,000 to 150,000 clones, with roughly 80% seen only once. The ten largest clones capture roughly 6.3% of the sample.

CDR1 and CDR2 are read off the germline V gene as SNHLY and FYNNEI. The CDR3 numbers 13 residues from cysteine through phenylalanine. Just the 39-base CDR3 DNA is kept, in frame starting at base 1. V and J are truncated by 6 bases and 4 bases respectively, leaving an intervening sequence of 10 bases. The cohort comprised 670 or so healthy bone marrow donors. All cohort members were sampled while nominally healthy, although unrecorded immune exposures were likely present. The donor was CMV seropositive and was included in the group of 250 to 300 seropositive cohort members. Every donor gave a peripheral blood sample, and the peripheral blood mononuclear cells from that sample were used for TCR beta sequencing. Genomic DNA extraction from the blood cell samples was performed with the Qiagen DNeasy Blood Extraction Kit.

This clonotype originated in a woman between 40 and 50 years old in good health and CMV-seropositive. The receptor chain draws on TRBV2 and TRBJ2-1; TRBD2 might be the D gene, on 6 matching bases. The sequenced sample consisted of PBMCs. The CDR3 has the sequence CASSLTRYNEQFF. The sequenced DNA is TGTGCCAGCAGCTTGACTAGGTACAATGAGCAGTTCTTC.